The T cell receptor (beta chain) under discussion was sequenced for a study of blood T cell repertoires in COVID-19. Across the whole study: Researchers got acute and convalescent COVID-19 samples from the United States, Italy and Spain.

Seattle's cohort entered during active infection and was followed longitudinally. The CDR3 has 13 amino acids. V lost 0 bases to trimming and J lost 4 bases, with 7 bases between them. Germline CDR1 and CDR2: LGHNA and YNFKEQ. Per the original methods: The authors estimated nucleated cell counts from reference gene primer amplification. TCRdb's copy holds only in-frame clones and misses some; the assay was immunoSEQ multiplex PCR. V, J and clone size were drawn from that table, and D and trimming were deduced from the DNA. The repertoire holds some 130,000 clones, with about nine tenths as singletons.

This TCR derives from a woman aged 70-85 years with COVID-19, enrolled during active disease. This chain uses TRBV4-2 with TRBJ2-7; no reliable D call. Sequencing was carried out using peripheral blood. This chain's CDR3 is CASSQEPGYEQYF. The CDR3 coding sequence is TGTGCCAGCAGCCAAGAGCCCGGGTACGAGCAGTACTTC.